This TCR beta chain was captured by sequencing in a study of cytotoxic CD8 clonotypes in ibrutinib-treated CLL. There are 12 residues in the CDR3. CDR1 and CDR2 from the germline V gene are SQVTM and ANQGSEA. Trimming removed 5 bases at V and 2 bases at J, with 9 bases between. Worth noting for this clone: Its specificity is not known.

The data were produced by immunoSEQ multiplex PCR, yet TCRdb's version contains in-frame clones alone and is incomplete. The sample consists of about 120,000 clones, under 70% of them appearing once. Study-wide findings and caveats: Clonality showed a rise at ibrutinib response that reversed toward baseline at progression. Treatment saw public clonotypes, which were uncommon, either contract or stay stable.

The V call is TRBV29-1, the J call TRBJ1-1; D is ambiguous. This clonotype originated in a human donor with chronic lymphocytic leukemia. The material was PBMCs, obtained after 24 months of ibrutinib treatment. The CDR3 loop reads CSVLSANTEAFF. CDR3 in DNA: TGCAGCGTTTTGAGTGCAAACACTGAAGCTTTCTTT. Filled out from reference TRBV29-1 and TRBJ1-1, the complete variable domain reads SAVISQKPSRDICQRGTSLTIQCQVDSQVTMMFWYRQQPGQSLTLIATANQGSEATYESGFVIDKFPISRPNLTFSTLTVSNMSPEDSSIYLCSVLSANTEAFFGQGTRLTVV.